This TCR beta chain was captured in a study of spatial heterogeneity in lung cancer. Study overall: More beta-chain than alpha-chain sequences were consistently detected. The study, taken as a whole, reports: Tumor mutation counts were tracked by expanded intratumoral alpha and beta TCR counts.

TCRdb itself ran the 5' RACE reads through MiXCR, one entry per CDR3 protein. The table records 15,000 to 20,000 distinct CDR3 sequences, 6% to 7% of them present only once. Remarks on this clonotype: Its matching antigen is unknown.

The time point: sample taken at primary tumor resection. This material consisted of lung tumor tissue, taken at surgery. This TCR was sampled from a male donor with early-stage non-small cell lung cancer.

The CDR3 DNA follows: TGCAGTGCTAGTTCGGGGCCGACTGAAGCTTTCTTT. Encoded protein: CSASSGPTEAFF. This chain uses TRBV20-1 with TRBJ1-1; weak D call: TRBD1 (5 bases). The germline V gene encodes CDR1 DFQATT and CDR2 SNEGSKA (reference sequence). This CDR3 has 12 amino acids. V was pared by 3 bases and J by 5 bases, with 10 bases between.